This T cell receptor (beta chain) emerged from a study of blood T cell repertoires in COVID-19 (dated by TCRdb to about 2020). In terms of the full investigation: Samples covering the acute and convalescent phases of COVID-19 were provided by collaborators in the United States, Italy and Spain. The material from the prospective study consisted of cDNA or gDNA derived from T cells, B-cell-depleted T cells, or PBMCs. Deeply sampled blood TCRbeta repertoires from subjects exposed to, actively infected with, or recovered from COVID-19 were included in the dataset. The repertoires were made available in a free public database intended to serve as a resource for research on the immune response to SARS-CoV-2. Samples came from the ongoing ImmuneRACE study (first 160 participants) plus 1,254 subjects from 6 global collaborators. Nearly every sample came with metadata listing a de-identified subject ID, COVID-19 status, age in years and sex. Where HLA class I and class II types were available, the types were taken from metadata supplied by the sample provider, not from assay-based typing. What the study reported, not specific to this receptor: The amount of clinical and demographic metadata varied by source and participant and was provided uncurated.

As encoded in the germline V gene (reference sequence), CDR1 is PRHDT while CDR2 is FYEKMQ. Relative to germline, V is missing 2 bases and J is missing 12 bases, with 13 bases of the junction outside any gene match. The CDR3 runs 15 residues from the cysteine to the phenylalanine. Only the CDR3 portion is preserved as DNA: 45 bases, with reading frame beginning at the first base. One collaborating source in Seattle enrolled patients while the patients were actively infected and followed the patients over time throughout the course of disease. Whole blood was collected in K2EDTA tubes by collaborating institutions according to the institutions' own protocols. Collaborator samples were shipped for TCRbeta analysis as frozen whole blood, isolated PBMCs, or DNA extracted from either sample type. The immunoSEQ Assay, a bias-controlled multiplex PCR, was used to amplify TCRbeta CDR3 regions from genomic DNA. In the authors' own workflow: Within the assay, amplification of reference gene primers was used to estimate how many nucleated cells each sample contained. To quantify the absolute abundance of each unique TCRbeta CDR3 rearrangement, sequence reads were collapsed and filtered. For each sample, productive Simpson clonality was calculated as the square root of Simpson's diversity index over productive rearrangements. TCRdb carries this immuneACCESS record with in-frame sequences only. Its versions omit some clonotypes, under half of them owing to an unresolved V gene in the studies checked, with the rest unexplained. V and J calls and clone size are copied from that table; D and trimming were computed from the DNA. Counted in this sample were 100,000 to 150,000 clones; around 85% of them appeared once. Together, the top ten hold about 3.3% of the sample.

As regards this clone: Its recognized antigen is unknown. Qualities for individual bases were not recorded, and no much larger clone is one base off.

The TCR was taken from a woman at least 80 years old with COVID-19, enrolled during active disease. The rearranged chain carries TRBV13 and TRBJ2-7; a stretch of 10 junction bases matches TRBD2. Material: peripheral blood. The DNA reads as follows: TGTGCCAGCAGCTTACAGGGCCCTAGCGGGAGTATGAGGTACTTC. Translation gives CASSLQGPSGSMRYF.